This entry features one TCR beta chain sequence. Antigen unknown. Sequencing used immunoSEQ multiplex PCR; TCRdb keeps in-frame clones, though not all of them. This table has more than 110,000 clones, more than 90% appearing once. The sample is drawn from a study of T cell responses to AZD1222 COVID-19 vaccine. Study findings and constraints: There were mostly white British donors and more females than males, and clonal diversity was possibly underestimated.

Germline values: CDR1 LGHNA, CDR2 YNFKEQ. Trimming stripped 3 bases from V and 9 bases from J, with 15 bases between. This CDR3 is 13 amino acids long. The source is an adult in good health. The chain combines TRBV4-2 with TRBJ2-7, with a tentative D call TRBD2 (6 bases). The sample consisted of peripheral blood, taken on day 0 of AZD1222 vaccination. This CDR3 is CASSQEPQGGQYF. CDR3 coding DNA: TGTGCCAGCAGCCAGGAACCCCAGGGAGGGCAGTACTTC.